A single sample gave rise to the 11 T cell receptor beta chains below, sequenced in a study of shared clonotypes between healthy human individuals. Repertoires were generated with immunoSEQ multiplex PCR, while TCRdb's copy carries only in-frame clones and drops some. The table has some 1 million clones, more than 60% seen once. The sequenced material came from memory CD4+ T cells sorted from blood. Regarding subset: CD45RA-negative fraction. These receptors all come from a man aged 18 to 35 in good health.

The DNA of the CDR3 is TGTGCCAGCAGCGTAGCTGGGTCCGGGGAAAACATTCAGTACTTC. It yields the protein CASSVAGSGENIQYF. The chain employs TRBV9 and TRBJ2-4; D may be TRBD2 (5 bases). The CDR3 sequence is 15 residues long. Between the trimmed V and J ends, which lost 0 bases and 5 bases, there was a span of 12 bases. Germline CDR1 SGDLS, CDR2 YYNGEE.

CDR3 residues: CASKEGANYGYTF. CDR3 nucleotides: TGTGCCAGTAAGGAAGGAGCTAACTATGGCTACACCTTC. The gene calls are TRBV19 and TRBJ1-2; D is uncertain. CDR1 LNHDA and CDR2 SQIVND come from the germline V gene (reference sequence). Deletions cut 7 bases from V and 0 bases from J, with 9 bases between. The CDR3 consists of 13 residues.

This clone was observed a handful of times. CDR3 DNA sequence: TGTGCCACCAGCAGCCCCCAGAAGCCCCAGCATTTT. This translates into CATSSPQKPQHF. The gene calls are TRBV15 and TRBJ1-5; the D is unclear. The CDR3 covers 12 residues. V lost 3 bases and J 8 bases, leaving 8 bases between the germline ends. Per the germline V gene, CDR1 is LNHNV and CDR2 is YYDKDF (reference sequence).

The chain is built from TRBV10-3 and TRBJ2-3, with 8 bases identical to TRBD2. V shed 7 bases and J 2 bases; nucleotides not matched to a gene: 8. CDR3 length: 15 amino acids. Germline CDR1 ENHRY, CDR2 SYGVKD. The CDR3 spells CAINSGALNTDTQYF. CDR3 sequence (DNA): TGTGCCATCAATAGCGGGGCCCTTAACACAGATACGCAGTATTTT.

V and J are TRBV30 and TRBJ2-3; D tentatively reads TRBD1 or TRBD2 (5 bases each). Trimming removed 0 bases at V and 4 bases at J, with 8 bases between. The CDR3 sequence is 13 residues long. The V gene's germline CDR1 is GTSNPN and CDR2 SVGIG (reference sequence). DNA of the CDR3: TGTGCCTGGAGTGTACTGGGGGCAGATACGCAGTATTTT. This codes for CAWSVLGADTQYF.

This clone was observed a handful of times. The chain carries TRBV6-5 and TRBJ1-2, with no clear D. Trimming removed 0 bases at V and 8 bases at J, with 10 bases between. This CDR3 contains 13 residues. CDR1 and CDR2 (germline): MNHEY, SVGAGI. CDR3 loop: CASSYSKQNGYTF. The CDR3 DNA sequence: TGTGCCAGCAGTTACTCGAAGCAGAACGGCTACACCTTC.

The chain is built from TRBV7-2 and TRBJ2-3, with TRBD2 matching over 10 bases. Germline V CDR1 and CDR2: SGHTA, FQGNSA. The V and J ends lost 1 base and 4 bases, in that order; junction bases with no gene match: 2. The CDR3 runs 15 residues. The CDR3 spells CASSLVAGGSDTQYF. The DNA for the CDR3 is TGTGCCAGCAGCTTAGTAGCGGGAGGCTCAGATACGCAGTATTTT. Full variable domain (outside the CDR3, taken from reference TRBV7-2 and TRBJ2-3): GAGVSQSPSNKVTEKGKDVELRCDPISGHTALYWYRQSLGQGLEFLIYFQGNSAPDKSGLPSDRFSAERTGGSVSTLTIQRTQQEDSAVYLCASSLVAGGSDTQYFGPGTRLTVL.

The CDR3 DNA reads TGTGCCAGTAGTACCTTTCCTGGGAGCACAGATACGCAGTATTTT. This gives the protein CASSTFPGSTDTQYF. The chain links TRBV19 to TRBJ2-3; no firm D call. V shed 4 bases and J shed 0 bases, with 11 bases lying between them. The CDR3 is 15 residues long. Germline CDR1 is LNHDA and CDR2 is SQIVND (reference sequence).

The CDR3 here is CASSLWPGMGPEAFF. In nucleotides, the CDR3 is TGTGCCAGCAGCTTGTGGCCTGGTATGGGGCCGGAAGCTTTCTTT. This chain uses TRBV7-2 with TRBJ1-1; the D gene is possibly TRBD1 (5 bases). V lost 3 bases to trimming and J lost 8 bases, with 19 bases between them. From germline, CDR1 is SGHTA and CDR2 FQGNSA. CDR3 length equals 15 residues. The whole variable domain, remainder taken from reference TRBV7-2 and TRBJ1-1, is GAGVSQSPSNKVTEKGKDVELRCDPISGHTALYWYRQSLGQGLEFLIYFQGNSAPDKSGLPSDRFSAERTGGSVSTLTIQRTQQEDSAVYLCASSLWPGMGPEAFFGQGTRLTVV.

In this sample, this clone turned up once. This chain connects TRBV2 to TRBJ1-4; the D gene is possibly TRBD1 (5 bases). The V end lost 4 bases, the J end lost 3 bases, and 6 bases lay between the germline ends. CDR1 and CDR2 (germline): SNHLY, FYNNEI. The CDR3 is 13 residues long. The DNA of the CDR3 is TGTGCCAGCAGTGGGGGCGCTAATGAAAAACTGTTTTTT. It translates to CASSGGANEKLFF.

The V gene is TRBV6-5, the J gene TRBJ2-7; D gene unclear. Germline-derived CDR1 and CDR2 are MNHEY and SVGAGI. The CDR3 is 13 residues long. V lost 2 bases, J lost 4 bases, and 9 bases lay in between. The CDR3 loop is CASSYLGKYEQYF. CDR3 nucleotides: TGTGCCAGCAGTTACCTAGGGAAATACGAGCAGTACTTC.